This entry is about one TCR beta chain. These data originate in a study of control samples from healthy donors and cancer patients. Unmatched junction bases numbered 7, after V lost 2 bases and J lost 9 bases. The CDR3 is made up of 15 amino acids. CDR1 SGHRS and CDR2 YFSETQ come from the germline V gene. The assay was immunoSEQ multiplex PCR, and TCRdb's table has in-frame clones only and misses some. The sample shows 150,000 to 200,000 clones, about nine tenths of them seen only once. The rearrangement uses TRBV5-1 and TRBJ2-1, with TRBD2 identical over 11 bases. The sequence was collected from a woman between 35 and 50 years old in good health. Sequenced input: blood. This CDR3 is CASSFIAGGSSEQFF. DNA of the CDR3: TGCGCCAGCAGCTTTATAGCGGGGGGGTCGAGTGAGCAGTTCTTC. Drawing the rest from reference TRBV5-1 and TRBJ2-1, the complete variable domain is KAGVTQTPRYLIKTRGQQVTLSCSPISGHRSVSWYQQTPGQGLQFLFEYFSETQRNKGNFPGRFSGRQFSNSRSEMNVSTLELGDSALYLCASSFIAGGSSEQFFGPGTRLTVL.